A selection of T cell receptor beta chains follows, all from one sample in a study of blood T cell repertoires in COVID-19. Some clones are missing from TCRdb's copy, which holds only in-frame ones; the method was immunoSEQ multiplex PCR. The data hold under 200,000 clones, with about 90% observed a single time. The sample was peripheral blood. Receptors were obtained from a man aged 35 to 55 with active or convalescent COVID-19. CDR3s include the opening cysteine and the closing phenylalanine or tryptophan. D genes are given only for firm matches. A clone size is listed for some rows: how often the clone was seen (once, few, many), or a class if it is expanded.

>-|TRBJ1-1|-|TRBV28
CASGQNTEAFF
TGTGCCAGCGGGCAGAACACTGAAGCTTTCTTT
>-|TRBJ2-5|-|TRBV10-1
CASSEYQGETQYF
TGCGCCAGCAGTGAGTACCAGGGAGAGACCCAGTACTTC
>-|TRBJ1-2|-|TRBV7-2
CASSRGQPYGYTF
TGTGCCAGCAGCCGCGGACAGCCTTATGGCTACACCTTC
>-|TRBJ2-2|-|TRBV7-3
CASSPGRGRGTGELFF
TGTGCCAGCAGCCCCGGGCGGGGAAGAGGCACCGGGGAGCTGTTTTTT
>-|TRBJ2-7|-|TRBV27
CASSSGLRVTYEQYF
TGTGCCAGCAGTTCCGGCCTCAGGGTGACATACGAGCAGTACTTC
>TRBD1|TRBJ1-2|once|TRBV6-4
CASSGKQGPATNYGYTF
TGTGCCAGCAGTGGCAAACAGGGGCCCGCTACCAACTATGGCTACACCTTC
>TRBD1|TRBJ2-7|-|TRBV7-9
CASSSTGFYEQYF
TGTGCCAGCAGCTCGACAGGGTTTTACGAGCAGTACTTC
>TRBD1|TRBJ1-2|-|TRBV6-5
CASRADRGGFGYTF
TGTGCCAGCAGAGCGGACAGGGGAGGATTTGGCTACACCTTC
>TRBD2|TRBJ2-1|-|TRBV19
CASSIGGGFYNEQFF
TGTGCCAGTAGTATTGGCGGGGGGTTTTACAATGAGCAGTTCTTC
>-|TRBJ1-2|-|TRBV3-1/TRBV3-2
CASSQKGYYGYTF
TGTGCCAGCAGCCAGAAGGGGTACTATGGCTACACCTTC